A selection of T cell receptor beta chains follows, all from one sample in a study of cytomegalovirus exposure and HLA in healthy donors. TCRdb keeps only in-frame clones here, not all; method: immunoSEQ multiplex PCR. The repertoire holds approximately 190,000 clones, with roughly 76% as singletons. The sequenced sample was PBMCs. These receptors all stem from a man aged 40-49 years in good health and CMV-seropositive. Each CDR3 is given with its conserved first and last residue. The D gene is left open where the match is weak. For some rows the clone size is stated as once, few or many, or as a class when expanded; others skip it.

>TRBJ1-1|-|-|TRBV19
TGTGCCAGTAAATCCTCGGGGGGGCCGAACACTGAAGCTTTCTTT
CASKSSGGPNTEAFF
>TRBJ2-7|-|-|TRBV6-5
TGTGCCAGCAGGGGGGGTTACGAGCAGTACTTC
CASRGGYEQYF
>TRBJ2-3|-|-|TRBV5-4
TGTGCCAGCAGCTTTCCGGGGGTGACGGTAGATACGCAGTATTTT
CASSFPGVTVDTQYF
>TRBJ2-3|-|-|TRBV7-6
TGTGCCAGCAGCTTTCCGGGGACAGATACGCAGTATTTT
CASSFPGTDTQYF
>TRBJ1-6|-|-|TRBV4-3
TGCGCCAGCAGCCATAATAATAATTCACCCCTCCACTTT
CASSHNNNSPLHF
>TRBJ2-1|-|-|TRBV4-3
TGCGCCAGCAGCCAAGGTGTTAGGCAGGGGAGCTCCTACAATGAGCAGTTCTTC
CASSQGVRQGSSYNEQFF
>TRBJ2-1|-|TRBD2|TRBV5-4
TGTGCCAGCAGCTTGGGTTTGGCGGGGGTGTCCTACAATGAGCAGTTCTTC
CASSLGLAGVSYNEQFF
>TRBJ2-6|-|TRBD1|TRBV30
TGTGCCTGGGGGAAACAGGGGGCGCTTTCAGGTGGGGCCAACGTCCTGACTTTC
CAWGKQGALSGGANVLTF
>TRBJ1-1|-|-|TRBV7-2
TGTGCCAGCAGCTTAACCCGGGAAAACACTGAAGCTTTCTTT
CASSLTRENTEAFF
>TRBJ2-5|-|TRBD2|TRBV5-4
TGTGCCAGCAGCTTAGGACTAGCGGGGAGTAGGGAGACCCAGTACTTC
CASSLGLAGSRETQYF
>TRBJ2-7|-|TRBD1|TRBV5-1
TGCGCCAGCAGCTTCGTGACAGGGGACTACGAGCAGTACTTC
CASSFVTGDYEQYF
>TRBJ2-3|-|TRBD2|TRBV2
TGTGCCAGCGTGCGGGGGGCGGGAACAGATACGCAGTATTTT
CASVRGAGTDTQYF
>TRBJ2-2|-|TRBD1|TRBV19
TGTGCCAGTACTACCTCTGGACAGGGTTGGACCGGGGAGCTGTTTTTT
CASTTSGQGWTGELFF
>TRBJ1-5|once|-|TRBV30
TGTGCCTGGAGTGCAGTCTCAGCGGGGGAGGCGGATCAGCCCCAGCATTTT
CAWSAVSAGEADQPQHF
>TRBJ2-3|-|TRBD2|TRBV10-2
TGCGCCAGCAACCGAGGGGTCGGGGGGACCACAGATACGCAGTATTTT
CASNRGVGGTTDTQYF
>TRBJ2-7|once|TRBD1|TRBV5-1
TGCGCCAGCAGCTTGAAAGCAGGGGGCGTCTACGAGCAGTACTTC
CASSLKAGGVYEQYF
>TRBJ2-7|-|TRBD1|TRBV7-6
TGTGCCAGCAGCCCCCGGACAGGGTCCCACGAGCAGTACTTC
CASSPRTGSHEQYF